The clone carrying this TCR beta chain was detected once. This entry belongs to a study of blood T cell repertoires in COVID-19. Study at large: Sample material is recorded as cDNA or gDNA derived from T cells, B-cell-depleted T cells, or PBMCs.

Study processing details: Amplification of reference gene primers provided the estimated nucleated cell counts. Profiling relied on immunoSEQ multiplex PCR, and the TCRdb table lists in-frame clones only, not all of them. V and J calls and clone size are those listed in that table; D and trimming were worked out from the DNA. The sample includes 250,000 to 350,000 clones, roughly nine tenths seen only once; the top ten take over 2%. The V gene's germline CDR1 is SGHNT and CDR2 YYREEE (reference sequence). Trimming shortened V by 4 bases and J by 0 bases, and 8 bases separated the two germline ends. There are 14 residues in the CDR3.

The sample consisted of peripheral blood. The chain joins TRBV5-4 to TRBJ1-3; D may be TRBD1 (5 bases). The TCR comes from a woman aged 30 to 39 with COVID-19, enrolled during active disease. CDR3 residues: CASSQTDSGNTIYF. For the CDR3, the DNA is TGTGCCAGCAGCCAGACAGACTCTGGAAACACCATATATTTT. Looking up the rest from reference TRBV5-4 and TRBJ1-3 gives the full variable domain: ETGVTQSPTHLIKTRGQQVTLRCSSQSGHNTVSWYQQALGQGPQFIFQYYREEENGRGNFPPRFSGLQFPNYSSELNVNALELDDSALYLCASSQTDSGNTIYFGEGSWLTVV.